This entry concerns a single T cell receptor beta chain. The antigen is not known. Target depth was 1 in 200,000 to 1 in 1 million T cells, about 10x per clonotype. Libraries were prepared by immunoSEQ multiplex PCR; TCRdb keeps only in-frame clonotypes and omits some of them. Of a few hundred thousand clones in the sample, about 64% were seen once. These data are taken from a study of cytotoxic CD8 clonotypes in ibrutinib-treated CLL. Overall study findings and caveats: Starting clonality was above that of age-matched healthy donors and tracked circulating CD8+ T-cell counts.

The CDR3 has 14 amino acids. Trimming removed 4 bases from V and 7 bases from J; junction bases left unmatched: 8. CDR1 is SGHVS and CDR2 is FQNEAQ in the germline V gene. The sequencing used PBMCs, collected after 36 months of ibrutinib treatment. V gene TRBV7-8 combines with J gene TRBJ2-5; 8 bases are a match to TRBD1. The TCR was taken from a human donor with chronic lymphocytic leukemia. The CDR3 bases are TGTGCCAGCAGCTCGGACAGGGTGGGAGTGACCCAGTACTTC. This encodes CASSSDRVGVTQYF.